The sequence of this T cell receptor beta chain was determined in a study of T cell changes during pregnancy in multiple sclerosis. CDR1 and CDR2 (germline): ENHRY, SYGVKD. V lost 0 bases to trimming and J lost 4 bases; unmatched junction nucleotides: 5. CDR3 length: 15 residues. This clone occurred once. Produced via immunoSEQ multiplex PCR; TCRdb's table is partial and in-frame only. The sample lists some 50,000 clones, roughly 90% occurring once. V usage is TRBV10-3 and J usage is TRBJ1-2, with 7 positions matching TRBD1. This TCR derives from a female donor with multiple sclerosis, enrolled in a pregnancy study. The sequenced sample was CD8+ T cells from peripheral blood mononuclear cells, obtained in the second trimester of pregnancy. The CDR3 DNA reads TGTGCCATCAGTGAGTCTTGGGACAGCCTCTATGGCTACACCTTC. Amino acid sequence: CAISESWDSLYGYTF.